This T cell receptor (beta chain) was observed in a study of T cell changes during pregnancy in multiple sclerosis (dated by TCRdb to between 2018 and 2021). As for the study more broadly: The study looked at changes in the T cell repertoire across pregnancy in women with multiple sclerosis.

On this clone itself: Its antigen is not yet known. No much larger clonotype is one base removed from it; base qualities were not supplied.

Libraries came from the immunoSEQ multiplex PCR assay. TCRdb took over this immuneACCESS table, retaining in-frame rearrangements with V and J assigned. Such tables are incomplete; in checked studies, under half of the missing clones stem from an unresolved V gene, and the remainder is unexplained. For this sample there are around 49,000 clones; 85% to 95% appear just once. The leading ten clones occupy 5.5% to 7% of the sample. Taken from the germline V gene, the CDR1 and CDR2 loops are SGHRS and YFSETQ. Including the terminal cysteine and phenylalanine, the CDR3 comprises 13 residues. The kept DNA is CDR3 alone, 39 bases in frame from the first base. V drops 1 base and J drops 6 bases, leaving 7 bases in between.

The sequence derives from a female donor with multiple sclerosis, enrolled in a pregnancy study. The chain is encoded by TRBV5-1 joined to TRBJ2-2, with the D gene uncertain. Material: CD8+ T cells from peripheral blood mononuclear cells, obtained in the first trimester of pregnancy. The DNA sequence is TGCGCCAGCAGCTTGCATTCCCCCGGGGAGCTGTTTTTT. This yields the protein CASSLHSPGELFF. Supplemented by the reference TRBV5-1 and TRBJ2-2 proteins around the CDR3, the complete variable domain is KAGVTQTPRYLIKTRGQQVTLSCSPISGHRSVSWYQQTPGQGLQFLFEYFSETQRNKGNFPGRFSGRQFSNSRSEMNVSTLELGDSALYLCASSLHSPGELFFGEGSRLTVL.